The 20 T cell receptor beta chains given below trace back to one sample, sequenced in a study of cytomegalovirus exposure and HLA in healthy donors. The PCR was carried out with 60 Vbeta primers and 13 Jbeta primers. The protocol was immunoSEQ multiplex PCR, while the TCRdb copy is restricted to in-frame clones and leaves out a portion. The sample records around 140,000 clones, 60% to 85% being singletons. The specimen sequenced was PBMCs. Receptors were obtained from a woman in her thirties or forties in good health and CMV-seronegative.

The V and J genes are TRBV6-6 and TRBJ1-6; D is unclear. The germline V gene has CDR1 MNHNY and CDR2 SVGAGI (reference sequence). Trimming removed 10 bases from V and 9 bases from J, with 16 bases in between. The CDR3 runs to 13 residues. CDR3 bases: TGTGCCATCGCGGCCCTCCTGGGTTCACCCCTCCACTTT. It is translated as CAIAALLGSPLHF.

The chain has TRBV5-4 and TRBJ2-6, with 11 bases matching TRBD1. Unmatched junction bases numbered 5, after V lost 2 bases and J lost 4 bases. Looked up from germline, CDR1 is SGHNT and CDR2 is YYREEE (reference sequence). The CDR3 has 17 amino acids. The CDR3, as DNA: TGTGCCAGCAGCTTAGGACAGGGGGCGGCCGGGGCCAACGTCCTGACTTTC. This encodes CASSLGQGAAGANVLTF.

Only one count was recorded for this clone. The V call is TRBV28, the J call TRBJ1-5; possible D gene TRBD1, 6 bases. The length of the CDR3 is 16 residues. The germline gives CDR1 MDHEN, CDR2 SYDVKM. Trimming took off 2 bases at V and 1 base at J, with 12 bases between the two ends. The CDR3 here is CASSLGGALSNQPQHF. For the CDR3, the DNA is TGTGCCAGCAGTTTAGGGGGGGCTCTCAGCAATCAGCCCCAGCATTTT.

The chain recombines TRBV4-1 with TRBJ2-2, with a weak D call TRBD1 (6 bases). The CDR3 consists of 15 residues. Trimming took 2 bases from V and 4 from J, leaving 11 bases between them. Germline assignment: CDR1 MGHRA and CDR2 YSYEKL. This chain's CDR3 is CASSQPIGGTGELFF. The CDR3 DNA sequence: TGCGCCAGCAGCCAACCTATAGGGGGCACCGGGGAGCTGTTTTTT.

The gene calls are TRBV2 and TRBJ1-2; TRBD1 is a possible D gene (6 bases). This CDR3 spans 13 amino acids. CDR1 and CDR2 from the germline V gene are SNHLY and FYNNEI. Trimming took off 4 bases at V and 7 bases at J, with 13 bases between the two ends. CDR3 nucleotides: TGTGCCAGCAGTGGGGGGCGGACGGGTGGCTACACCTTC. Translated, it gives CASSGGRTGGYTF.

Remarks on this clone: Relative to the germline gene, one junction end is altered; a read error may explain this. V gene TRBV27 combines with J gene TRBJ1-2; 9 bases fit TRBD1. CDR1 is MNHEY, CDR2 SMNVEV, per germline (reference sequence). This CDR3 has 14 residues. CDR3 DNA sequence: TGTGCCAGCAGTACGGGACAGGGCAACTATGGCTACCCCTTC. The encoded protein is CASSTGQGNYGYPF.

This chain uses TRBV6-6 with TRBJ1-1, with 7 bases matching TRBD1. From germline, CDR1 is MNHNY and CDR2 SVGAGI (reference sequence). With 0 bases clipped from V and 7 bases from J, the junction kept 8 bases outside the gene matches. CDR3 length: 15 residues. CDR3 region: CASSYSKGGEDEAFF. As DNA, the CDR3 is TGTGCCAGCAGTTACTCGAAAGGGGGCGAAGATGAAGCTTTCTTT.

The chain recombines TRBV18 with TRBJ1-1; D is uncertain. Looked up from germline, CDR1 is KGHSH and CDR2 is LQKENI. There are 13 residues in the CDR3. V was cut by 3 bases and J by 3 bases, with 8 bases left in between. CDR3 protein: CASSPNEDTEAFF. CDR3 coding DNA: TGTGCCAGCTCACCGAATGAGGACACTGAAGCTTTCTTT.

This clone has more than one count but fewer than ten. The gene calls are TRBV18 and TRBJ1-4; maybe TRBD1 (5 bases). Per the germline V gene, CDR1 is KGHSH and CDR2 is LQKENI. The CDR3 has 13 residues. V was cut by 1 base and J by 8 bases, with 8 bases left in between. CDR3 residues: CASSPRTGEKLFF. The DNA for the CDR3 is TGTGCCAGCTCACCACGTACAGGCGAAAAACTGTTTTTT.

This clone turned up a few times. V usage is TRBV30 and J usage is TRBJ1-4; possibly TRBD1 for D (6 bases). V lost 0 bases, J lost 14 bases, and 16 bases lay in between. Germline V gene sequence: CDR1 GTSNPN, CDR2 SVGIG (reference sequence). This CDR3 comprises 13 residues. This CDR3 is CAWSVRFRDNLFF. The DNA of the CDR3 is TGTGCCTGGAGTGTACGTTTCCGGGACAACCTGTTTTTT.

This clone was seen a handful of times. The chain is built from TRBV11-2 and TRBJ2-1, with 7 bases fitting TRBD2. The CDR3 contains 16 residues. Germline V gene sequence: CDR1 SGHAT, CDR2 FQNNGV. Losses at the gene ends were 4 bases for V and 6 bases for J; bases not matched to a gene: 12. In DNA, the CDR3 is TGTGCCAGCAGCTCGCGGGGGATAGCGGGCGCCAATGAGCAGTTCTTC. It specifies CASSSRGIAGANEQFF.

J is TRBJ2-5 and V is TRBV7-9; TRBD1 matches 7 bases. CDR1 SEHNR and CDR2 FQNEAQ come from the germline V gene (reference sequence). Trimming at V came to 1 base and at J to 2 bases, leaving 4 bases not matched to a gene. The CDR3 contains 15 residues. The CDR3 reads CASSLGDRTQETQYF. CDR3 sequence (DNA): TGTGCCAGCAGCTTAGGGGACAGAACTCAAGAGACCCAGTACTTC. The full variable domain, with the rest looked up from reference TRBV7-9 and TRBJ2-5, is DTGVSQNPRHKITKRGQNVTFRCDPISEHNRLYWYRQTLGQGPEFLTYFQNEAQLEKSRLLSDRFSAERPKGSFSTLEIQRTEQGDSAMYLCASSLGDRTQETQYFGPGTRLLVL.

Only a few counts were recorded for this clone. The CDR3 DNA reads TGTGCCAGCGGTCACGAGTTTACTGAAAAACTGTTTTTT. Amino acid sequence: CASGHEFTEKLFF. This sequence joins TRBV28 and TRBJ1-4, with unresolved D. CDR3 length: 13 residues. CDR1 is MDHEN, CDR2 SYDVKM, per germline. V was cut by 8 bases and J by 7 bases, with 14 bases left in between.

The CDR3 sequence: CASSYFSGTTDTQYF. DNA for the CDR3: TGTGCCAGCAGTTACTTTAGCGGGACCACAGATACGCAGTATTTT. This chain links TRBV6-6 with TRBJ2-3, with 8 bases that match TRBD2. Germline V gene data show CDR1 as MNHNY and CDR2 as SVGAGI (reference sequence). The CDR3 has 15 amino acids. Unmatched junction bases numbered 2, after V lost 1 base and J lost 2 bases.

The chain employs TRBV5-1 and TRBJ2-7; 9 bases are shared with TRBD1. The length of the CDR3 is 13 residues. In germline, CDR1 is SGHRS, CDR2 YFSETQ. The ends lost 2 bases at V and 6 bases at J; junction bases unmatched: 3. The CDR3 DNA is TGCGCCAGCAGCTTTAGACAGGGGGGCGAGCAGTACTTC. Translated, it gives CASSFRQGGEQYF.

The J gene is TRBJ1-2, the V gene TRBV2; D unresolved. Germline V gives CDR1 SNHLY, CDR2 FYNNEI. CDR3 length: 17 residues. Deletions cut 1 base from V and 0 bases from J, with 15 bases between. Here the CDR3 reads CASSEESIPYSNYGYTF. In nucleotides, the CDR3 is TGTGCCAGCAGTGAAGAATCGATACCCTACTCTAACTATGGCTACACCTTC.

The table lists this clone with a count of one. CDR3 in amino acids: CASSLVGRVSTDTQYF. CDR3 nucleotide sequence: TGTGCCAGCAGCTTAGTTGGCAGGGTTAGCACAGATACGCAGTATTTT. This rearrangement joins TRBV7-9 to TRBJ2-3; the D gene is possibly TRBD1 (5 bases). V lost 1 base and J 0 bases, leaving 11 bases between the germline ends. Germline assignment: CDR1 SEHNR and CDR2 FQNEAQ (reference sequence). The CDR3 totals 16 residues.

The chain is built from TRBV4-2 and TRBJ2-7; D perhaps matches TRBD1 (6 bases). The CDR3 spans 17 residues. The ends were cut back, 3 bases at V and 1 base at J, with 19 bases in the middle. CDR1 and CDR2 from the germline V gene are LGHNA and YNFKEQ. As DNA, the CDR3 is TGTGCCAGCAGCCACAACACGGGTGCAGGGGCGTCCTACGAGCAGTACTTC. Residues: CASSHNTGAGASYEQYF.

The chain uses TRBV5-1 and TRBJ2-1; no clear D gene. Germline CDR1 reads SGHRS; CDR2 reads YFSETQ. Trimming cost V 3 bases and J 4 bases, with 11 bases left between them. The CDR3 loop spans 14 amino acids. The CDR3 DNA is TGCGCCAGCAGCTCCAGTTTCGATTACAATGAGCAGTTCTTC. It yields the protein CASSSSFDYNEQFF.

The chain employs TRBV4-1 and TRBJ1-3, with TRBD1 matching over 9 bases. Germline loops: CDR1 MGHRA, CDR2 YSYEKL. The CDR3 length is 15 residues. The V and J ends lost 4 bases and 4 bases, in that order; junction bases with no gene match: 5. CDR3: CASSPSGTGGNTIYF. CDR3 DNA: TGCGCCAGCAGCCCGTCCGGGACAGGGGGAAACACCATATATTTT.